Here is one T cell receptor beta chain with its context. The data originate from a study of molecular identifiers for immune sequencing clone quantification. One entry per CDR3 protein, called by TCRdb with MiXCR from the PCR reads. The sample yields approximately 100,000 distinct CDR3 sequences, around a third seen once. There are 17 residues in the CDR3. The junction had 9 bases not matched to a gene; V was cut back by 5 bases and J by 3 bases. The germline V gene encodes CDR1 KGHSH and CDR2 LQKENI. The chain links TRBV18 to TRBJ2-7; 14 positions agree with TRBD2. This sequence was found in a human donor in good health. Some libraries in this study had Jurkat cell RNA spiked in. Sequenced input: naive CD8+ T cells from blood, with Jurkat cell RNA spiked in. Sample subset: FACS-sorted CD8+CD4-CCR7+CD45RA+ naive T cells. The CDR3 bases are TGTGCCAGCTCAGGTGGGACTAGCGGGAGTACGAGCTACGAGCAGTACTTC. The encoded protein is CASSGGTSGSTSYEQYF.